This T cell receptor beta chain was obtained from a study of blood T cell repertoires in COVID-19. Across the whole study: COVID-19 samples from acute and convalescent phases originated in the United States, Italy and Spain.

Original data processing: Nucleated cell counts were estimated from reference gene primer amplification. Assay: immunoSEQ multiplex PCR; the TCRdb copy retains only in-frame clones and omits some. That table supplies the V and J calls and clone size; D and trimming were determined from the DNA. The data hold 120,000 to 150,000 clones, with approximately 80% observed a single time. A word on this clone: One end of the junction does not line up with germline, which may come from a read error.

The sample was peripheral blood. The source of this sequence is a human donor in a cohort sampled during active COVID-19.

CDR3: CASSQVRGPYNEQFF. The CDR3 DNA sequence: TGTGCCAGCAGTCAAGTCAGGGGCCCCTACAATGAGCAGTTCTTC. V is TRBV3-1 (or the pseudogene TRBV3-2) and J is TRBJ2-1; a weak D match, TRBD1 (6 bases). The CDR3 length is 15 residues. Germline CDR1 reads LGHDT; CDR2 reads YNNKEL (reference sequence).